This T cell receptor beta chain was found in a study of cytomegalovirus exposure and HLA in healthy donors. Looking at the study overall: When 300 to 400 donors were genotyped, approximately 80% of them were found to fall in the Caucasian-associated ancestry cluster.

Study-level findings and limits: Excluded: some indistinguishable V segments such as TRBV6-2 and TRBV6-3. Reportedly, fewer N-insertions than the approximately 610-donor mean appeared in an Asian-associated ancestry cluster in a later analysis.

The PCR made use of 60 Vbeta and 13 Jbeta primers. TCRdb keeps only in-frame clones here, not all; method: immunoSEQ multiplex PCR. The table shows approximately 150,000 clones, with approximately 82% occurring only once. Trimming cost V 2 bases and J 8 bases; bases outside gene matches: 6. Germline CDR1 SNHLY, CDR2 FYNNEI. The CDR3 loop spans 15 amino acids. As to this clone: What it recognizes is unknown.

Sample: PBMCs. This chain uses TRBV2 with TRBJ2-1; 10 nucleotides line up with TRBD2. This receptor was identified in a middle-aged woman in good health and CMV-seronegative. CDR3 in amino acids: CASSEQLAGFHEQFF. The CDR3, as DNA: TGTGCCAGCAGTGAACAACTAGCGGGATTCCATGAGCAGTTCTTC.